A selection of T cell receptor beta chains follows, all from one sample in a study of blood T cell repertoires in COVID-19. Sequenced by immunoSEQ multiplex PCR; TCRdb stores in-frame clones only, minus some. The sample lists tens of thousands of clones, 89% seen once, with around 29% in the top ten. The specimen sequenced was peripheral blood. Receptor source: a woman aged 65 to 85 with active COVID-19. CDR3s include the opening cysteine and the closing phenylalanine or tryptophan. D genes are given only for firm matches. Only some rows state a clone size, as once, few, many or a class for expanded clones.

TRBV7-8	NA	14	NA	TRBJ2-5	TGTGCCAGCAGCTTACTCAGGGACCAAGAGACCCAGTACTTC	CASSLLRDQETQYF
TRBV10-3	TRBD1	15	NA	TRBJ2-7	TGTGCCATCAGTGAGCCCGGGACAGGGGTTGGCGAGCAGTACTTC	CAISEPGTGVGEQYF
TRBV9	NA	15	once	TRBJ2-3	TGTGCCAGCAGCGCGACAAGAACTAGCACAGATACGCAGTATTTT	CASSATRTSTDTQYF
TRBV12-3/TRBV12-4	NA	12	NA	TRBJ1-1	TGTGCCAGCAGCAGAACAGCGGCTGAAGCTTTCTTT	CASSRTAAEAFF
TRBV9	TRBD1	18	NA	TRBJ2-7	TGTGCCAGCAGCGTAGGTGTTAGGGGACAGGGGGCCTCCCCCGAGCAGTACTTC	CASSVGVRGQGASPEQYF
TRBV5-1	TRBD2	13	NA	TRBJ2-7	TGCGCCAGCAGCTTGGCGGGGGGAAGCGAGCAGTACTTC	CASSLAGGSEQYF
TRBV25-1	NA	15	NA	TRBJ2-5	TGTGCCAGCAGCGAACCGGGGGAAGGGTTGGAGACCCAGTACTTC	CASSEPGEGLETQYF
TRBV9	TRBD1	16	NA	TRBJ2-7	TGTGCCAGCAGCGTAGATCTGGGACAGGGGTTCTACGAGCAGTACTTC	CASSVDLGQGFYEQYF
TRBV21-1	NA	14	NA	TRBJ2-7	TGTGCCAGCAGCAGAGGCCCACCCACCTACGAGCAGTACTTC	CASSRGPPTYEQYF
TRBV10-2	TRBD1	16	NA	TRBJ1-5	TGCGCCAGCAATCCGGGACAGATTAGGGGAAATCAGCCCCAGCATTTT	CASNPGQIRGNQPQHF
TRBV13	NA	13	once	TRBJ1-1	TGTGCCAGCAGCTTTGCGGTGAACACTGAAGCTTTCTTT	CASSFAVNTEAFF
TRBV27	NA	16	NA	TRBJ1-1	TGTGCCACCATCCAGGTCGTTGGGGCCCCGAACACTGAAGCTTTCTTT	CATIQVVGAPNTEAFF
TRBV4-1	NA	13	NA	TRBJ1-1	TGCGCCAGCAGCCAAGATGGCGGGGGCTGGGCTTTCTTT	CASSQDGGGWAFF
TRBV3-1/TRBV3-2	NA	16	once	TRBJ1-3	TGTGCCAGCAGCCAAGACAGGATAAGGGGGAGAAACACCATATATTTT	CASSQDRIRGRNTIYF
TRBV14	NA	13	once	TRBJ2-1	TGTGCCAGCAGCCAGGGCCATTACAATGAGCAGTTCTTC	CASSQGHYNEQFF
TRBV5-6	TRBD1	13	NA	TRBJ2-7	TGTGCCAGCAGTTTCGACAGGGGCCACGAGCAGTACTTC	CASSFDRGHEQYF
TRBV7-2	TRBD1	18	NA	TRBJ1-6	TGTGCCAGCAGCTTACAGCCGACAGGGACGGCGGGTAATTCACCCCTCCACTTT	CASSLQPTGTAGNSPLHF
TRBV12-3/TRBV12-4	NA	13	NA	TRBJ2-7	TGTGCCAGCAGCCCCTGGACAGCCTACGAGCAGTACTTC	CASSPWTAYEQYF
TRBV2	TRBD1	14	NA	TRBJ2-5	TGTGCCAGCACATTACAGGGGGCGCAGGAGACCCAGTACTTC	CASTLQGAQETQYF
TRBV4-1	NA	18	NA	TRBJ1-2	TGCGCCAGCAGCCAGGGAAGAGGAGGTCGCTTGCGGGCCTATGGCTACACCTTC	CASSQGRGGRLRAYGYTF
TRBV24-1	NA	15	NA	TRBJ2-5	TGTGCCACCAGTGATTTGGGGCAGAATGAAGAGACCCAGTACTTC	CATSDLGQNEETQYF
TRBV19	TRBD1	15	NA	TRBJ2-2	TGTGCCAGTAGTCCCGGGACAGGGGGGTACGGGGAGCTGTTTTTT	CASSPGTGGYGELFF
TRBV3-1/TRBV3-2	TRBD2	15	NA	TRBJ2-5	TGTGCCAGCAGCCAGGACCTAGCGGGGCCAGAGACCCAGTACTTC	CASSQDLAGPETQYF
TRBV12-5	NA	14	NA	TRBJ2-3	TGTGCTAGTGGTTTGGAGACTAACACAGATACGCAGTATTTT	CASGLETNTDTQYF